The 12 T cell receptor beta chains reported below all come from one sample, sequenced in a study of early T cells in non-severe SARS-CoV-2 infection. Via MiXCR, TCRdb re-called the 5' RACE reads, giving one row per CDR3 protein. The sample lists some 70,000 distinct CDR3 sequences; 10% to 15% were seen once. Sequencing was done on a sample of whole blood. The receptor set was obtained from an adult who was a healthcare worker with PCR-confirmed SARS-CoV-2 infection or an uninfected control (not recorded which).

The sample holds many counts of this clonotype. CDR3 sequence: CATSDLGLDYGYTF. CDR3 in DNA: TGTGCCACCAGTGATCTAGGGCTAGACTATGGCTACACCTTC. This sequence joins TRBV24-1 and TRBJ1-2; D is undetermined. The CDR3 extends over 14 amino acids. CDR1 is KGHDR and CDR2 is SFDVKD in the germline V gene. V lost 3 bases to trimming and J lost 3 bases, with 10 bases between them.

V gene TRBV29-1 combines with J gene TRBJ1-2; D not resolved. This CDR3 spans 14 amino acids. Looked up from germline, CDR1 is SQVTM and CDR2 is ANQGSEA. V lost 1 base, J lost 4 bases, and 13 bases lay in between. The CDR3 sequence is CSVEVTPVGYGYTF. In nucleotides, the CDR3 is TGCAGCGTTGAAGTGACGCCCGTAGGCTATGGCTACACCTTC. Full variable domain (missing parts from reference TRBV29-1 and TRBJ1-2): SAVISQKPSRDICQRGTSLTIQCQVDSQVTMMFWYRQQPGQSLTLIATANQGSEATYESGFVIDKFPISRPNLTFSTLTVSNMSPEDSSIYLCSVEVTPVGYGYTFGSGTRLTVV.

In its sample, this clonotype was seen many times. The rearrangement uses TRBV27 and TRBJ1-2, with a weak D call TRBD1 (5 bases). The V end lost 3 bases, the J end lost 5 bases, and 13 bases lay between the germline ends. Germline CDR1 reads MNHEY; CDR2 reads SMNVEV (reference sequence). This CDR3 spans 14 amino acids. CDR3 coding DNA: TGTGCCAGCAGTTTTCTGTCGGGGGATTATGGCTACACCTTC. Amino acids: CASSFLSGDYGYTF.

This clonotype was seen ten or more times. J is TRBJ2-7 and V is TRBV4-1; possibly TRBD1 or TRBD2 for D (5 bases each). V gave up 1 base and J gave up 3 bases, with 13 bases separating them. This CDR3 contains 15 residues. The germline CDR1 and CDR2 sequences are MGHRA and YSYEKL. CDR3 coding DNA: TGCGCCAGCAGCCAAGCCTCCCGGGACCTCTACGAGCAGTACTTC. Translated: CASSQASRDLYEQYF.

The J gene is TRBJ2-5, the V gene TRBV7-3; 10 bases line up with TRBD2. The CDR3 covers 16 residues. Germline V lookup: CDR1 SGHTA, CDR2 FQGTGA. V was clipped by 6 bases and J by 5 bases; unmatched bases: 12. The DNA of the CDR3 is TGTGCCAGCAGTCCACATAGCGGGAGGAAGGCCGAGACCCAGTACTTC. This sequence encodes CASSPHSGRKAETQYF.

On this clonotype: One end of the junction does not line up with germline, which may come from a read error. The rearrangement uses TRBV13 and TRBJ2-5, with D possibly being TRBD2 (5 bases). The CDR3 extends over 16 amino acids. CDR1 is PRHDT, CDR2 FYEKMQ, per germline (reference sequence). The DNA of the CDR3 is TGTGCCAGCAGCTTAGATCTAGTGGGAGCAGATGAGACCCGGTACTTC. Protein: CASSLDLVGADETRYF.

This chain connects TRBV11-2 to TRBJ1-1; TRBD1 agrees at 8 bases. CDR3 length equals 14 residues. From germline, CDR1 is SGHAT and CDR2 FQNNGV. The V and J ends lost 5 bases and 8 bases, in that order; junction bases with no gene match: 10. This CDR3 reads CASSVSGGRWEAFF. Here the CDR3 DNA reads TGTGCCAGCAGCGTGTCAGGGGGCCGGTGGGAAGCTTTCTTT.

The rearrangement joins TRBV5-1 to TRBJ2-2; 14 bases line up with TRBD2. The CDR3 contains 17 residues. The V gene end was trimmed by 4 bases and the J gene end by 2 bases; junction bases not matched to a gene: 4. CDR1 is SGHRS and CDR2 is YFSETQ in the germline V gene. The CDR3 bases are TGCGCCAGCAGCCCAGGACTAGCGGGAGGTAACACCGGGGAGCTGTTTTTT. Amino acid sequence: CASSPGLAGGNTGELFF.

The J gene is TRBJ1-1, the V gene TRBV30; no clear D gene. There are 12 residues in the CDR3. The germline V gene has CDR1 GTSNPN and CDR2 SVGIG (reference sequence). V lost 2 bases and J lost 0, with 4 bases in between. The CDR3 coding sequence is TGTGCCTGGAGTAGAATGAACACTGAAGCTTTCTTT. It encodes CAWSRMNTEAFF.

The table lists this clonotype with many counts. The CDR3 spells CASSRQGGSEQYF. CDR3 nucleotide sequence: TGTGCCAGTTCTCGACAGGGAGGGAGCGAGCAGTACTTC. The chain is built from TRBV2 and TRBJ2-7; TRBD1 or TRBD2 may be the D gene (7 bases each). The CDR3 runs 13 residues. The V and J ends lost 9 bases and 6 bases respectively, with 18 bases between them. The germline gives CDR1 SNHLY, CDR2 FYNNEI.

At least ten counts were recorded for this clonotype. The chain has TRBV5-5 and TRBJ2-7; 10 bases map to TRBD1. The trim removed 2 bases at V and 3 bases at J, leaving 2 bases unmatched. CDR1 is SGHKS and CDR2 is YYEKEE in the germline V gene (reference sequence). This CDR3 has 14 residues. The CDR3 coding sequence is TGTGCCAGCAGCTTCCGGGACAGGGGCTACGAGCAGTACTTC. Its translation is CASSFRDRGYEQYF.

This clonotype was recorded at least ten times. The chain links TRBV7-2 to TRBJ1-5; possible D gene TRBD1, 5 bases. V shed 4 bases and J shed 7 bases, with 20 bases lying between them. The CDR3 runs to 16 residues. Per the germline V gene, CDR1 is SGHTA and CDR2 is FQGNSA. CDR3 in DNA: TGTGCCAGCAGCTCATTCGGGGCAGGGAACGGGCAGCCCCAGCATTTT. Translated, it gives CASSSFGAGNGQPQHF.